This TCR beta chain was recorded in a study of identifying expanded T cells in peripheral blood. General study findings and limits: Technical replicates showed roughly 1.2 changed clones; about two weeks roughly 16; four weeks 19. Clone count variance between roughly two-week samples rose with total template count.

Comments on this clone: The antigen remains unidentified.

Clones were read by immunoSEQ multiplex PCR, and TCRdb kept only the in-frame ones, dropping some. The top ten hold under 9% of the sample, which has 90,000 to 110,000 clones, about nine tenths seen once. The CDR3 has 15 amino acids. The V end was cut by 3 bases, the J end by 5 bases, with 16 bases between. CDR1 is ENHRY and CDR2 is SYGVKD in the germline V gene. Collection occurred without any documented infections or immune events in donors. The chain carries TRBV10-3 and TRBJ1-1; weak D call: TRBD1 (5 bases). Sequenced input: blood. This receptor was taken from a person between 18 and 70 years old in good health. The CDR3 bases are TGTGCCATCAGTGACTACGGACGGGACGATACTGAAGCTTTCTTT. Its translation: CAISDYGRDDTEAFF.